This T cell receptor (beta chain) derives from a study of early T cells in non-severe SARS-CoV-2 infection. Whole-study context: From unsorted whole blood, bulk RNA was sequenced, and the chains remained unpaired. Study-level findings and limits: The VDJdb matching leaned toward anti-spike CD8 responses and overlooked private and CD4 specificities.

CDR1 is SGHTA and CDR2 is FQGNSA in the germline V gene. This CDR3 region has 14 residues. The V segment lost 4 bases and the J segment 5 bases; nucleotides outside the gene matches: 5. In this sample, this clonotype turned up many times. Its specificity is unknown. Unique molecular identifiers were affixed to single, distinct cDNA molecules. TCRdb re-called the 5' RACE reads with MiXCR, one entry per CDR3 protein. Of tens of thousands of distinct CDR3 sequences in the sample, 10% were seen once. This chain connects TRBV7-2 to TRBJ1-5; TRBD1 matches at 7 bases. The sequencing used whole blood, collected at baseline. The sequence was collected from an adult who was a healthcare worker with PCR-confirmed SARS-CoV-2 infection or an uninfected control (not recorded which). The CDR3 region is CASSSTGSHQPQHF. In DNA, the CDR3 is TGTGCCAGCAGCTCGACAGGGTCTCATCAGCCCCAGCATTTT.